Reported below is one TCR beta chain. This sample is drawn from a study of blood T cell repertoires in COVID-19. Overall study context: Specimens from acute and convalescent COVID-19 originated in the United States, Italy and Spain.

In germline, CDR1 is KGHSH, CDR2 LQKENI. This CDR3 has 13 amino acids. The ends lost 6 bases at V and 7 bases at J; junction bases unmatched: 7. Participant-reported clinical history was the basis for cohort assignment. Two negative PCRs, clearance, or symptom resolution were required of recovered Cohort 3 donors. Assay: immunoSEQ multiplex PCR; the TCRdb copy retains only in-frame clones and omits some. Here the sample spans a few hundred thousand clones, roughly 89% being singletons. The chain combines TRBV18 with TRBJ2-3, with TRBD1 matching 7 bases. This TCR derives from a woman under 40 who had recovered from COVID-19. Sequences were obtained from PBMCs or T cells enriched from blood (not recorded which). The CDR3 spells CASSPGDRNTQYF. CDR3 DNA sequence: TGTGCCAGCTCTCCCGGGGACAGAAATACGCAGTATTTT.